This T cell receptor beta chain was observed in a study of beta chain features in type 1 diabetes. Reverse transcription of all isolated RNA meant that expressed TCRB transcripts were sequenced. Clones were sequenced by immunoSEQ multiplex PCR, and TCRdb holds only the in-frame ones, with some missing. Among more than 120,000 clones listed, around 9.3% were seen once. The V gene's germline CDR1 is SGHRS and CDR2 YFSETQ. J was trimmed by 0 bases and V by 0 bases; bases with no gene match: 11. The CDR3 is 19 amino acids. The chain employs TRBV5-1 and TRBJ1-4, with 7 bases aligning to TRBD1. This clonotype was obtained from a man between 18 and 35 years old in good health. The sequencing sample was made of naive CD4+ T cells from blood. DNA for the CDR3: TGCGCCAGCAGCTTGGGGCAGGGGGTACGTGTTGCAACTAATGAAAAACTGTTTTTT. Protein product: CASSLGQGVRVATNEKLFF.